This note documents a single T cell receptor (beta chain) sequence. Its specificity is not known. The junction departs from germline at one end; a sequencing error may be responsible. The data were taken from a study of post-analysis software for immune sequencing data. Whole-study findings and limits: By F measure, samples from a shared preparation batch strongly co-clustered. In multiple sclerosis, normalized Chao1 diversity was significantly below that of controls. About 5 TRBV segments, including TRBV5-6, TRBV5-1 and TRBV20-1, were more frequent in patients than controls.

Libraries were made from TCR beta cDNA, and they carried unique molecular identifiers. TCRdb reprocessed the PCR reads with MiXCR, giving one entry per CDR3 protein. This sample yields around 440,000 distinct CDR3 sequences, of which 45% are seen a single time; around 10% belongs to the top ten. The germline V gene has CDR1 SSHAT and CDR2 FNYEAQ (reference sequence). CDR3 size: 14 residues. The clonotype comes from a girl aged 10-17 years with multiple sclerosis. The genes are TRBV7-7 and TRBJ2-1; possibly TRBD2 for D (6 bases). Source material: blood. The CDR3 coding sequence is TGTGCTAGCAGCTTAGGCGATGGGGGGAATGAGCAGTTCTTC. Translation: CASSLGDGGNEQFF.